The rows below give T cell receptor beta chains drawn from one sample of a study of cytomegalovirus exposure and HLA in healthy donors. Assay: immunoSEQ multiplex PCR; the TCRdb copy retains only in-frame clones and omits some. The sample includes roughly 75,000 clones, roughly 82% of them seen just once. Sequenced material: PBMCs. Receptors originate from a man between 65 and 85 years old in good health and CMV-seropositive. The CDR3 runs from the conserved cysteine through the conserved F or W. The D gene is left open where the match is weak. The size field is filled for only some rows; it gives once, few, many or a size class.

TRBJ1-1	TRBD1	NA	TRBV7-8	TGTGCCAGCAGGTCAGGGGGCACTGGAGCTTTCTTT	CASRSGGTGAFF
TRBJ2-7	NA	NA	TRBV29-1	TGCAGCGTTGAGTTCAATCCGGACGAGCAGTACTTC	CSVEFNPDEQYF
TRBJ2-1	TRBD2	NA	TRBV6-4	TGTGCCAGTGCTAGCGGACCAAGCAATGAGCAGTTCTTC	CASASGPSNEQFF
TRBJ2-4	NA	NA	TRBV29-1	TGCAGCGTTCGACAGCAAGGGGCCAAAAACATTCAGTACTTC	CSVRQQGAKNIQYF
TRBJ1-1	NA	once	TRBV11-3	TGTGCCGGCAGCTCCCAAGGAGATAACACTGAAGCTTTCTTT	CAGSSQGDNTEAFF
TRBJ2-5	NA	NA	TRBV5-1	TGCGCCAGCAGCTCGCAGGGGTTCGGCCAAGAGACCCAGTACTTC	CASSSQGFGQETQYF
TRBJ2-3	NA	NA	TRBV5-1	TGCGCCAGCAGCTCCGCAGATACGCAGTATTTT	CASSSADTQYF
TRBJ2-7	TRBD1	NA	TRBV25-1	TGTGCCAGCAGTGAATTCCCGACAGGGTTCAACGAGCAGTACTTC	CASSEFPTGFNEQYF
TRBJ1-3	NA	NA	TRBV7-9	TGTGCCAGCAGCGTCCGGGACAACCTAGACTCTGGAAACACCATATATTTT	CASSVRDNLDSGNTIYF
TRBJ2-1	NA	NA	TRBV10-3	TGTGCCATCGATCGCGGGGCGAGCTCCTACAATGAGCAGTTCTTC	CAIDRGASSYNEQFF
TRBJ2-1	NA	few	TRBV10-3	TGTGCCATCAGTGGACAAGGTGGCGATGACTATTACAATGAGCAGTTCTTC	CAISGQGGDDYYNEQFF
TRBJ1-1	NA	NA	TRBV20-1	TGCAGTGCGGAGGGAGGCCAAGCTTTCTTT	CSAEGGQAFF
TRBJ1-2	NA	once	TRBV6-4	TGTGCCAGCAGTGAACAGGTCCCACCAATGGGTGGCTACACCTTC	CASSEQVPPMGGYTF
TRBJ1-2	NA	NA	TRBV5-4	TGTGCCAGCAGCTTGGTATCAGGGACTAACTATGGCTACACCTTC	CASSLVSGTNYGYTF
TRBJ2-5	NA	NA	TRBV19	TGTGCCAGTAGTACGGGGTGGTTCGGAGAGACCCAGTACTTC	CASSTGWFGETQYF
TRBJ2-5	TRBD1	NA	TRBV4-1	TGCGCCAGCAGCCGGGGGACAGGGGGCGTTGGAGAGACCCAGTACTTC	CASSRGTGGVGETQYF
TRBJ2-7	TRBD2	NA	TRBV18	TGTGCCAGCTCACCATTAGCGGGTTACGAGCAGTACTTC	CASSPLAGYEQYF
TRBJ2-6	NA	NA	TRBV7-6	TGTGCCAGCAGCCCGGGAAACAGGGCCCTCCCTCTCTCTGGGGCCAACGTCCTGACTTTC	CASSPGNRALPLSGANVLTF
TRBJ1-2	NA	NA	TRBV28	TGTGCCAGCAGAGACGAACAGGGCTTCTATGGCTACACCTTC	CASRDEQGFYGYTF
TRBJ2-5	TRBD1	NA	TRBV10-3	TGTGCCATCAGAAAAGGGGGACAGGGGCCACAAGAGACCCAGTACTTC	CAIRKGGQGPQETQYF
TRBJ2-7	NA	NA	TRBV5-1	TGCGCCAGCGCTTCAAATCAGGGCTACGAGCAGTACTTC	CASASNQGYEQYF
TRBJ2-5	NA	NA	TRBV5-4	TGTGCCAGCAGCTCCGGTGAGCTGGTAGAGACCCAGTACTTC	CASSSGELVETQYF
TRBJ2-7	NA	once	TRBV4-1	TGCGCCAGCACCGGCGGGGCTCCCTACGAGCAGTACTTC	CASTGGAPYEQYF
TRBJ1-4	NA	NA	TRBV5-1	TGCGCCAGCACGGCGGGGGGGCTCAGTGAAAAACTGTTTTTT	CASTAGGLSEKLFF
TRBJ2-3	NA	once	TRBV7-2	TGTGCCAGCAGACCCAGGGTGATCGGAACAGATACGCAGTATTTT	CASRPRVIGTDTQYF
TRBJ2-2	TRBD2	few	TRBV5-4	TGTGCCAGCAGCGGCGGGGGGGCTGGCGGGGAGCTGTTTTTT	CASSGGGAGGELFF
TRBJ1-6	NA	NA	TRBV27	TGTGCCAGCAGCCGGTCTTATTTCAATTCACCCCTCCACTTT	CASSRSYFNSPLHF
TRBJ2-2	TRBD2	NA	TRBV5-1	TGCGCCAGCAGCGGGCACCTCAGCGGGGAGGGCACCGGGGAGCTGTTTTTT	CASSGHLSGEGTGELFF
TRBJ2-7	NA	NA	TRBV10-3	TGTGCCATCAGTGGGAAGGACAGATACGAGCAGTACTTC	CAISGKDRYEQYF
TRBJ1-4	NA	NA	TRBV21-1	TGTGCCAGCAGCAAAACTATGACAGAGCCTCCGCCAGAGGCTAATGAAAAACTGTTTTTT	CASSKTMTEPPPEANEKLFF
TRBJ1-2	TRBD1	NA	TRBV6-5	TGTGCCAGCAGTACTCGGACAGGGGGTAATGGCTACACCTTC	CASSTRTGGNGYTF
TRBJ2-1	NA	NA	TRBV28	TGTGCCAGCAGTTTACTAGTACATGAGCAGTTCTTC	CASSLLVHEQFF
TRBJ1-5	NA	NA	TRBV7-2	TGTGCCAGCAGCCACGGGGGGATGAGCAATCAGCCCCAGCATTTT	CASSHGGMSNQPQHF
TRBJ2-7	TRBD2	NA	TRBV11-2	TGTGCCAGCAGCATATCGGGACTAGCGGGCTTCGAGCAGTACTTC	CASSISGLAGFEQYF
TRBJ2-3	TRBD2	NA	TRBV9	TGTGCCAGCACGCCTAGCGGGGCTGGCACAGATACGCAGTATTTT	CASTPSGAGTDTQYF
TRBJ2-3	TRBD1	NA	TRBV6-5	TGTGCCAGCAGCAGGGACAGGGAGGGCACAGATACGCAGTATTTT	CASSRDREGTDTQYF
TRBJ2-3	TRBD2	NA	TRBV27	TGTGCCAGCAGTTATCTGAGGGGAGTGGGAGGGCGGGGCGATACGCAGTATTTT	CASSYLRGVGGRGDTQYF
TRBJ1-4	NA	NA	TRBV28	TGTGCCAGCAGTTGGCCTCCAACTAATGAAAAACTGTTTTTT	CASSWPPTNEKLFF
TRBJ2-3	TRBD1	NA	TRBV10-3	TGTGCCATCAGTGGAAGGGACAGGGGAACAGATACGCAGTATTTT	CAISGRDRGTDTQYF
TRBJ2-7	TRBD2	NA	TRBV27	TGTGCCAGCAGTCTTAGCGGGAGCTACGAGCAGTACTTC	CASSLSGSYEQYF
TRBJ1-1	NA	NA	TRBV27	TGTGCCAGCAGTTTCTCCGGGAGAGGAGGGACTGAAGCTTTCTTT	CASSFSGRGGTEAFF
TRBJ2-7	TRBD1	NA	TRBV29-1	TGCAGCGTTGGAGGGACAGGTCCCTACGAGCAGTACTTC	CSVGGTGPYEQYF
TRBJ1-1	NA	NA	TRBV30	TGTGCCTGGAGTGTACAGGGCAGGCCCCAGCCTGAAGCTTTCTTT	CAWSVQGRPQPEAFF